The rows below give T cell receptor beta chains drawn from one sample of a study of blood T cell repertoires in COVID-19. The table came from immunoSEQ multiplex PCR; TCRdb's copy has only in-frame clones and leaves some out. The sample includes 200,000 to 250,000 clones, more than 80% of them seen just once. Input material: PBMCs or T cells enriched from blood (not recorded which). Receptors originate from a woman aged 35 to 49 with acute COVID-19. The CDR3 runs from the conserved cysteine through the conserved F or W.

J gene,V gene,CDR3 protein
TRBJ2-3,TRBV3-1/TRBV3-2,CASSPGRAETDTQYF
TRBJ1-5,TRBV18,CASSRRQGLSNQPQHF
TRBJ1-5,TRBV12-5,CASGLVEQVRYSNQPQHF
TRBJ1-4,TRBV15,CATSSVAGVVTNEKLFF
TRBJ1-3,TRBV7-3,CASSLGPGAGNTIYF
TRBJ1-1,TRBV27,CASSSGTGVMLGKNTEAFF
TRBJ1-2,TRBV6-1,CASSGGQRGGSYGYTF
TRBJ2-7,TRBV10-3,CAISGNRDSEQYF
TRBJ1-2,TRBV24-1,CATSDRGRGGYTF
TRBJ1-2,TRBV9,CASSGQGPWGYTF
TRBJ1-1,TRBV7-8,CASSFGQGGVAEAFF
TRBJ2-3,TRBV27,CASQTRTTQYF
TRBJ2-1,TRBV6-2/TRBV6-3,CASSSGGNEQFF
TRBJ2-6,TRBV4-3,CASSRDRGLSGANVLTF
TRBJ1-2,TRBV4-3,CASSQAGGSYTF
TRBJ2-3,TRBV5-1,CASSLSQRGATDTQYF
TRBJ1-4,TRBV10-3,CATLRGLNEKLFF
TRBJ2-1,TRBV5-4,CASSFNGRSDEQFF
TRBJ1-2,TRBV15,CATSRTTGNYGYTF
TRBJ1-6,TRBV14,CASSQARGSPLHF
TRBJ2-3,TRBV6-5,CASSYTPGTSGDTQYF
TRBJ1-3,TRBV5-8,CASARESGLPGDTIYF
TRBJ1-2,TRBV30,CAWSVRLGTGVYGYTF
TRBJ2-5,TRBV7-3,CASSQGLAGGQETQYF
TRBJ2-6,TRBV4-3,CASSQEYSFSGANVLTF
TRBJ2-6,TRBV7-6,CASSRSTGANVLTF
TRBJ1-6,TRBV24-1,CATRKNRDLYSPLHF
TRBJ1-5,TRBV2,CASSESDRMPDQPQHF
TRBJ2-7,TRBV7-9,CASSLTWGERSYEQYF
TRBJ1-4,TRBV6-5,CASSYGRTNEKLFF
TRBJ1-2,TRBV7-9,CASSPPGVQNYGYTF
TRBJ1-1,TRBV4-1,CASSQDQAVLNTEAFF
TRBJ2-1,TRBV9,CASSDTSGGELYHYNEQFF
TRBJ2-1,TRBV5-4,CASSGDYKYNEQFF
TRBJ1-5,TRBV12-3/TRBV12-4,CASSLSTNQPQHF
TRBJ2-1,TRBV7-8,CASSFRASGGAFHDEQFF
TRBJ1-3,TRBV7-9,CASSYSTGAGNTIYF
TRBJ2-7,TRBV15,CATSRGRQDSYEQYF
TRBJ1-6,TRBV21-1,CASSKGQGGSPLHF
TRBJ1-2,TRBV19,CASSPGTGGYGYTF
TRBJ2-5,TRBV15,CATSRTTGHQETQYF
TRBJ2-3,TRBV19,CASSTGFTDTQYF
TRBJ1-2,TRBV19,CASRDRNYGYTF
TRBJ1-2,TRBV19,CASRFSGYTF